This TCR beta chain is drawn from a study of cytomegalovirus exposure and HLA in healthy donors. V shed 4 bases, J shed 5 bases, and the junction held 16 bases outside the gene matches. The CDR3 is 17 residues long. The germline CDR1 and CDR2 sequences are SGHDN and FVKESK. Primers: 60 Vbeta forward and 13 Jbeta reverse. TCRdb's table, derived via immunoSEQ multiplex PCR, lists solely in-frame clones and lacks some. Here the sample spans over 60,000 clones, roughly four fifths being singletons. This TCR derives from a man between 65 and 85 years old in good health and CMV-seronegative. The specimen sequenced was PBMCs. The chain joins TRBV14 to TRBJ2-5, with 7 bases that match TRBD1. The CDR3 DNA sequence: TGTGCCAGCAGCCCAGGCCCGGAGAGAGGGGGCTTGGAGACCCAGTACTTC. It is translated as CASSPGPERGGLETQYF.